This T cell receptor beta chain was obtained from a study of cytomegalovirus exposure and HLA in healthy donors. The CDR3 length is 12 residues. Germline lookup yields CDR1 GTSNPN and CDR2 SVGIG (reference sequence). The sample holds a few counts of this clone. Primers for the PCR totalled 60 Vbeta and 13 Jbeta. Method: immunoSEQ multiplex PCR; TCRdb's copy keeps in-frame clones and lacks some. The sample holds more than 95,000 clones, roughly a tenth seen once. This chain connects TRBV30 to TRBJ1-6, with 7 bases that match TRBD1. The clonotype was recovered from a woman aged 18-35 years in good health and CMV-seropositive. Sequenced: PBMCs. CDR3 region: CAEGQINSPLHF. The CDR3 DNA follows: TGTGCGGAGGGACAGATAAATTCACCCCTCCACTTT.